The 6 T cell receptor beta chains in this list originate from one sample, sequenced in a study of shared T cell receptors in the human thymus. Only in-frame clones appear in the TCRdb table, and some are missing; sequencing was by immunoSEQ multiplex PCR. The repertoire holds 550,000 to 800,000 clones, approximately 85% seen once, with around 0.0099% in the top ten. Separately, the same data were catalogued under a study of human thymus T cells.

The specimen was thymocytes. These receptors originate from a girl under three years old with a congenital heart defect.

The chain couples TRBV28 to TRBJ2-3; 8 bases are shared with TRBD1. After removal of 2 bases from V and 3 bases from J, the junction contained 4 bases not matched to a gene. Germline assignment: CDR1 MDHEN and CDR2 SYDVKM. This CDR3 has 15 amino acids. In DNA form, the CDR3 reads TGTGCCAGCAGTTTACCCCGGACAGGGACAGATACGCAGTATTTT. Its protein is CASSLPRTGTDTQYF.

The chain combines TRBV10-3 with TRBJ1-1; D unresolved. The CDR3 has 14 amino acids. V lost 8 bases, J lost 1 base, and 14 bases lay in between. Germline V CDR1 and CDR2: ENHRY, SYGVKD. CDR3 sequence: CAIRSGQSNTEAFF. CDR3 nucleotide sequence: TGTGCCATCCGTTCTGGGCAGTCGAACACTGAAGCTTTCTTT.

This clone was found once. V and J are TRBV12-5 and TRBJ1-1; D not resolved. Germline loops: CDR1 LGHNT, CDR2 FRNRAP. The V and J ends lost 0 bases and 7 bases respectively, with 12 bases between them. CDR3 size: 14 residues. The CDR3 nucleotides read TGTGCTAGTGGTTTGGTAGTTAGTCGGGGTGAAGCTTTCTTT. The encoded protein is CASGLVVSRGEAFF.

The V and J genes are TRBV11-2 and TRBJ2-3; D might be TRBD2 (6 bases). The CDR3 spans 17 residues. Between the trimmed V and J ends, which lost 1 base and 7 bases, there was a span of 21 bases. Germline lookup yields CDR1 SGHAT and CDR2 FQNNGV. The CDR3 reads CASSLGPGGFHGYTQYF. For the CDR3, the DNA is TGTGCCAGCAGCTTAGGGCCTGGAGGGTTCCACGGATATACGCAGTATTTT.

This chain links TRBV18 with TRBJ2-1; 9 bases map to TRBD1. The germline V gene has CDR1 KGHSH and CDR2 LQKENI. The length of the CDR3 is 18 residues. The J segment lost 8 bases and the V segment lost 6 bases, leaving 20 bases of the junction unmatched. The CDR3 loop reads CASSPYRGPEVDEDEQFF. The CDR3 DNA reads TGTGCCAGCTCTCCATACAGGGGGCCGGAGGTAGACGAGGATGAGCAGTTCTTC.

The rearrangement links TRBV4-1 to TRBJ1-2; TRBD1 is a possible D gene (6 bases). Germline V gene data show CDR1 as MGHRA and CDR2 as YSYEKL. Trimming took 4 bases from V and 4 from J, leaving 16 bases between them. The CDR3 contains 15 residues. CDR3 in DNA: TGCGCCAGCAGCCTGACAGGACTCCCCCTCTATGGCTACACCTTC. This encodes CASSLTGLPLYGYTF.